This entry describes one TCR beta chain. TCR beta CDR3 region amplification was performed from RNA transcripts. Researchers ran a first-round RT-PCR on the TCR CDR3 using the HTBI primer set. TCRdb reanalysed the multiplex PCR reads using MiXCR and keeps one entry per CDR3 protein. Of under 350,000 distinct CDR3 sequences listed, about a sixth are singletons. These data come from a study of T cells in Graves' hyperthyroidism and ophthalmopathy. In germline, CDR1 is SGHTA, CDR2 FQGTGA. The V and J ends lost 5 bases and 1 base respectively, with 11 bases between them. There are 15 residues in the CDR3. For ophthalmopathy patients, the Clinical Activity Score was at least 3 and the NOSPECS grade at least 4; duration was under 3 months. Diagnosing involved the use of clinical symptoms, serum thyroxine and TRAb, thyroid ultrasound and orbital computed tomography.

The clonotype comes from a woman aged 55 to 70 with Graves' ophthalmopathy. V is TRBV7-3 and J is TRBJ2-2; D unresolved. Sequenced sample: blood. The CDR3 protein is CASSLRLGNTGELFF. Written as DNA, the CDR3 is TGTGCCAGCAGCCTAAGGCTGGGGAACACCGGGGAGCTGTTTTTT.